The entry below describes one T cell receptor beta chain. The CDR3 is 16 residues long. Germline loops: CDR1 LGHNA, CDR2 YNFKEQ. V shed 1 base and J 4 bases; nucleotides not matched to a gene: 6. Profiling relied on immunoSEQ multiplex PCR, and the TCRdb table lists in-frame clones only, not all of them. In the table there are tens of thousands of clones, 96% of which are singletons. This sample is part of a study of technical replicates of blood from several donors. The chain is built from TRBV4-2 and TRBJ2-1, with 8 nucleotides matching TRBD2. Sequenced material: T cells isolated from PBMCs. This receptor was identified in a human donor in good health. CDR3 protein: CASSQGERELYNEQFF. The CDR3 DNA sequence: TGTGCCAGCAGCCAAGGTGAGCGGGAGTTATACAATGAGCAGTTCTTC.